The next 20 T cell receptor beta chains were all read from a single sample in a study of early T cells in non-severe SARS-CoV-2 infection. Each CDR3 protein gets one entry after TCRdb re-called the 5' RACE reads with MiXCR. Of more than 70,000 distinct CDR3 sequences detected, 11% appear once; the ten largest clones hold about 12%. The source material was whole blood, sampled at baseline. All receptors derive from an adult who was a healthcare worker with PCR-confirmed SARS-CoV-2 infection or an uninfected control (not recorded which).

This clonotype was seen many times. The chain carries TRBV7-3 and TRBJ2-1; possible D gene TRBD2, 5 bases. The CDR3 is 15 residues long. The V gene's germline CDR1 is SGHTA and CDR2 FQGTGA. Between the trimmed V and J ends, which lost 2 bases and 9 bases, there was a span of 17 bases. The DNA of the CDR3 is TGTGCCAGCAGCTTACTGGCTAGCTTTGATCGTGAGCAGTTCTTC. As protein: CASSLLASFDREQFF.

The rearrangement joins TRBV29-1 to TRBJ2-1; D gene unclear. The CDR3 sequence is 12 residues long. In germline, CDR1 is SQVTM, CDR2 ANQGSEA. The V end lost 7 bases, the J end lost 6 bases, and 13 bases lay between the germline ends. The CDR3 DNA reads as TGCAGCGCCGGATTAACGCCCAATGAGCAGTTCTTC. This gives the protein CSAGLTPNEQFF.

The J gene is TRBJ1-1, the V gene TRBV7-2, with a possible D match to TRBD1 (5 bases). CDR3 length: 17 residues. V gave up 0 bases and J gave up 1 base, with 15 bases separating them. Per the germline V gene, CDR1 is SGHTA and CDR2 is FQGNSA. Here the CDR3 reads CASSLAPARDRNTEAFF. The CDR3 nucleotides are TGTGCCAGCAGCTTAGCACCGGCCAGGGACCGGAACACTGAAGCTTTCTTT. Full variable domain (outside the CDR3, taken from reference TRBV7-2 and TRBJ1-1): GAGVSQSPSNKVTEKGKDVELRCDPISGHTALYWYRQSLGQGLEFLIYFQGNSAPDKSGLPSDRFSAERTGGSVSTLTIQRTQQEDSAVYLCASSLAPARDRNTEAFFGQGTRLTVV.

This chain uses TRBV6-5 with TRBJ2-7, with 12 bases fitting TRBD2. J lost 2 bases, V lost 8 bases, and 1 base had no gene match. In germline, CDR1 is MNHEY, CDR2 SVGAGI. The CDR3 runs 13 residues. CDR3 in amino acids: CASGLAGPYEQYF. The DNA for the CDR3 is TGTGCCAGCGGACTAGCGGGGCCCTACGAGCAGTACTTC.

This clonotype was seen a handful of times. The chain has TRBV7-9 and TRBJ2-7, with D unresolved. This CDR3 contains 14 residues. Between the trimmed V and J ends, which lost 4 bases and 2 bases, there was a span of 12 bases. Germline CDR1 reads SEHNR; CDR2 reads FQNEAQ (reference sequence). In DNA form, the CDR3 reads TGTGCCAGCAGCTCATTTGGCGGTCCCTACGAGCAGTACTTC. Translation: CASSSFGGPYEQYF.

The CDR3 coding sequence is TGTGCCACCAGCAGAGATACAGGGTTCACCGGGGAGCTGTTTTTT. It codes for CATSRDTGFTGELFF. The chain couples TRBV15 to TRBJ2-2; weak D call: TRBD1 (6 bases). V was clipped by 0 bases and J by 4 bases, with 9 bases between them. This CDR3 region has 15 residues. Germline values: CDR1 LNHNV, CDR2 YYDKDF (reference sequence).

This clonotype was picked up a small number of times. The chain recombines TRBV4-1 with TRBJ2-7, with D perhaps TRBD1 or TRBD2 (5 bases each). The CDR3 has 17 amino acids. The germline V gene has CDR1 MGHRA and CDR2 YSYEKL. V dropped 3 bases and J dropped 3 bases, with 21 bases sitting between them. This chain's CDR3 is CASSHFLEGRAVYEQYF. CDR3 sequence (DNA): TGCGCCAGCAGCCATTTCCTTGAGGGACGGGCTGTCTACGAGCAGTACTTC.

V is TRBV11-2 and J is TRBJ2-3; D gene unclear. Per germline, CDR1 SGHAT and CDR2 FQNNGV. V was clipped by 1 base and J by 2 bases, with 10 bases between them. CDR3 size: 15 residues. CDR3 protein: CASSLGPVNTDTQYF. As DNA, the CDR3 is TGTGCCAGCAGCTTAGGTCCCGTAAACACAGATACGCAGTATTTT.

This clonotype was detected a few times. V is TRBV7-2 and J is TRBJ2-1; no clear D. V lost 4 bases to trimming and J lost 7 bases, with 14 bases between them. The CDR3 runs 14 residues. Germline assignment: CDR1 SGHTA and CDR2 FQGNSA. The CDR3 sequence: CASSSLMGLNEQFF. The CDR3 region has the DNA TGTGCCAGCAGCTCCCTCATGGGGTTAAATGAGCAGTTCTTC.

This clonotype was recorded a few times. This chain connects TRBV12-3 or TRBV12-4 to TRBJ1-1, with D possibly being TRBD1 (6 bases). Trimming stripped 4 bases from V and 3 bases from J, with 12 bases between. The CDR3 has 14 residues. The CDR3 DNA reads as TGTGCCAGCAGTTCACAGACAGGCGACACTGAAGCTTTCTTT. As protein: CASSSQTGDTEAFF.

The V gene is TRBV28, the J gene TRBJ2-7; 8 bases map to TRBD1. J was trimmed by 2 bases and V by 6 bases; bases with no gene match: 6. Germline V gene data show CDR1 as MDHEN and CDR2 as SYDVKM. The CDR3 spans 14 residues. This chain's CDR3 is CASSPTGETYEQYF. Written as DNA, the CDR3 is TGTGCCAGCAGCCCGACAGGGGAAACCTACGAGCAGTACTTC.

The V gene is TRBV27, the J gene TRBJ1-3; TRBD1 agrees at 9 bases. Trimming took 4 bases from V and 1 from J; bases not matched to a gene: 2. Germline V lookup: CDR1 MNHEY, CDR2 SMNVEV (reference sequence). This CDR3 comprises 15 residues. The CDR3 DNA follows: TGTGCCAGCAGTTCGACAGGGGGTTCTGGAAACACCATATATTTT. The encoded protein is CASSSTGGSGNTIYF.

This clonotype was recorded a few times. The chain combines TRBV7-9 with TRBJ1-6; 9 bases are shared with TRBD1. The CDR3 consists of 14 residues. The V gene end was trimmed by 5 bases and the J gene end by 9 bases; junction bases not matched to a gene: 5. Germline-derived CDR1 and CDR2 are SEHNR and FQNEAQ (reference sequence). CDR3 loop: CASSPGQGSSPLHF. The CDR3 bases are TGTGCCAGCAGCCCCGGACAGGGGAGTTCACCCCTCCACTTT.

This clonotype appeared a few times. V gene TRBV10-3 combines with J gene TRBJ1-1, with D possibly being TRBD1 (6 bases). The CDR3 extends over 14 amino acids. Germline assignment: CDR1 ENHRY and CDR2 SYGVKD. Trimming took off 9 bases at V and 0 bases at J, with 14 bases between the two ends. The DNA of the CDR3 is TGTGCCATTCACCCTCGGGGGCTGAACACTGAAGCTTTCTTT. This encodes CAIHPRGLNTEAFF.

This clonotype came up a few times. The genes are TRBV7-3 and TRBJ2-3, with D tentatively TRBD2 (6 bases). Germline V gene data show CDR1 as SGHTA and CDR2 as FQGTGA. The CDR3 has 16 residues. Trimming took 2 bases from V and 4 from J, leaving 16 bases between them. The chain's CDR3 is CASSLYAPGGPDTQYF. The CDR3 nucleotides are TGTGCCAGCAGCTTATATGCCCCCGGGGGACCAGATACGCAGTATTTT. The complete variable domain, with remaining parts taken from reference TRBV7-3 and TRBJ2-3, reads GAGVSQTPSNKVTEKGKYVELRCDPISGHTALYWYRQSLGQGPEFLIYFQGTGAADDSGLPNDRFFAVRPEGSVSTLKIQRTERGDSAVYLCASSLYAPGGPDTQYFGPGTRLTVL.

The chain combines TRBV7-2 with TRBJ1-5; the D gene is possibly TRBD1 (6 bases). V lost 6 bases to trimming and J lost 1 base, with 10 bases between them. The CDR3 totals 14 residues. Germline V gene lookup returns CDR1 SGHTA and CDR2 FQGNSA. CDR3 DNA sequence: TGTGCCAGCAGTTCTAGGGGGAGCAATCAGCCCCAGCATTTT. Encoded protein: CASSSRGSNQPQHF.

This rearrangement joins TRBV7-9 to TRBJ2-1; D assignment may be TRBD1 or TRBD2 (5 bases each). The V gene's germline CDR1 is SEHNR and CDR2 FQNEAQ (reference sequence). V lost 6 bases, J lost 7 bases, and 19 bases lay in between. The CDR3 is 15 residues long. CDR3 DNA: TGTGCCAGCAGGGGAGAGGCACACTGGGGGAATGAGCAGTTCTTC. This sequence encodes CASRGEAHWGNEQFF. The full variable domain, in which reference TRBV7-9 and TRBJ2-1 provide the parts outside the CDR3, is DTGVSQNPRHKITKRGQNVTFRCDPISEHNRLYWYRQTLGQGPEFLTYFQNEAQLEKSRLLSDRFSAERPKGSFSTLEIQRTEQGDSAMYLCASRGEAHWGNEQFFGPGTRLTVL.

This clonotype was seen only a few times. Germline and junction disagree at one end, which may indicate a read error. The rearrangement joins TRBV28 to TRBJ2-1; TRBD2 matches 7 bases. Per the germline V gene, CDR1 is MDHEN and CDR2 is SYDVKM. The CDR3 runs 16 residues. The CDR3 here is CASIPSLAGEYNVQFF. CDR3 nucleotides: TGTGCCAGCATACCCTCTTTAGCGGGTGAATACAATGTGCAGTTCTTC.

This clonotype appeared a few times. The chain joins TRBV11-2 to TRBJ1-4; D gene uncertain. The V gene lost 1 base and the J gene lost 6 bases, with 6 bases spanning the gap. The CDR3 length is 13 residues. Germline V gene lookup returns CDR1 SGHAT and CDR2 FQNNGV. CDR3 region: CASSLGLYEKLFF. In DNA, the CDR3 is TGTGCCAGCAGCTTAGGTCTCTATGAAAAACTGTTTTTT.

This clonotype occurred many times. V and J are TRBV30 and TRBJ1-5; a possible D gene is TRBD1 (6 bases). V lost 6 bases and J 7 bases, leaving 16 bases between the germline ends. This CDR3 region has 13 residues. From germline, CDR1 is GTSNPN and CDR2 SVGIG (reference sequence). This chain's CDR3 is CACSATGNQPQHF. The CDR3 region has the DNA TGTGCCTGTTCCGCCACAGGGAACCAGCCCCAGCATTTT.